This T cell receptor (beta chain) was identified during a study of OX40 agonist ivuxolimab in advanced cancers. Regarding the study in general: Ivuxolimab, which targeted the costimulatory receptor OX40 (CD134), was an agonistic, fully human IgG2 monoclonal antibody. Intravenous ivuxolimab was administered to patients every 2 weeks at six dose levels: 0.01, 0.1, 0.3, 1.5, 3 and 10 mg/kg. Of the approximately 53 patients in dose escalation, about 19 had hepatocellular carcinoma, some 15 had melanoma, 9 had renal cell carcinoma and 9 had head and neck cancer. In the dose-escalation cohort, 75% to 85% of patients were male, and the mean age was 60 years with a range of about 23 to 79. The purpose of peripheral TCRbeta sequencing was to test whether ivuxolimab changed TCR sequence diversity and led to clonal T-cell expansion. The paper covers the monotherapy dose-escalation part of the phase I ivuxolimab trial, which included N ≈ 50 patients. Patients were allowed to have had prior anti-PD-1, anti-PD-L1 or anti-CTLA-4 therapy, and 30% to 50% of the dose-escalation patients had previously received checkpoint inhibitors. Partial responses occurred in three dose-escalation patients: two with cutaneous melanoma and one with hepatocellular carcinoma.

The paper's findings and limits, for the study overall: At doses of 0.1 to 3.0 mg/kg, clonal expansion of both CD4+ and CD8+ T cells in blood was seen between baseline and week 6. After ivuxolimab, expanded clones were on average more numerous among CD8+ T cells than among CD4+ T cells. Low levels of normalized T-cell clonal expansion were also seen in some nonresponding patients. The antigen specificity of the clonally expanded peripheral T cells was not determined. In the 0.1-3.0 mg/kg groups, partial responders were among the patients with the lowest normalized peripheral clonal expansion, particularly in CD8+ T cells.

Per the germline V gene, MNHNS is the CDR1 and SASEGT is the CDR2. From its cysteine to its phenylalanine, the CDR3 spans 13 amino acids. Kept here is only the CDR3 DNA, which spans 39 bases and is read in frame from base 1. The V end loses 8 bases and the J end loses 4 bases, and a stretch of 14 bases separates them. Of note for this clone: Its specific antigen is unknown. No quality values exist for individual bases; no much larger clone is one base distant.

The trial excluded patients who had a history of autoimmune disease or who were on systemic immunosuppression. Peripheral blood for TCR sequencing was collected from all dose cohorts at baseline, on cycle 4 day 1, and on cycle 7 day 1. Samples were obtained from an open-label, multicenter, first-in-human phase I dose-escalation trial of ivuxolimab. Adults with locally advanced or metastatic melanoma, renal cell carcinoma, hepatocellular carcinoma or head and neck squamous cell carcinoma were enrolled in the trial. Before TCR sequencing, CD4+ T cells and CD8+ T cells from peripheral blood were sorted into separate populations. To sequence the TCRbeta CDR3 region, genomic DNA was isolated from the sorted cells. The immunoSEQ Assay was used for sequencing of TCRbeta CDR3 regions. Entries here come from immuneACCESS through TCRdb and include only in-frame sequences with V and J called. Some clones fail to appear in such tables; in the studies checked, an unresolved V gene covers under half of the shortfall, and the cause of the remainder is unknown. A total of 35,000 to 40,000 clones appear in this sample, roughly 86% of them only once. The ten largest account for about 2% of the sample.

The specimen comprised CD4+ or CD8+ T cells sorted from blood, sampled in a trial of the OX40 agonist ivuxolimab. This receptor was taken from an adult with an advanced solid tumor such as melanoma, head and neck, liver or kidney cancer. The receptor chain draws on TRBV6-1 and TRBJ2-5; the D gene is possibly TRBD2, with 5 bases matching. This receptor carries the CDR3 CASGRKRGETQYF. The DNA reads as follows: TGTGCCAGCGGGCGAAAACGGGGAGAGACCCAGTACTTC.